These 29 T cell receptor beta chains came from one sample sequenced in a study of neurological immune-mediated disorders (dated by TCRdb to about 2019). The library was prepared using 5' RACE. Sequencing used an Illumina HiSeq 2500. The public reads were run again by TCRdb, first through fastp at Q25 and then through MiXCR, and only productive beta chains were kept. Each entry is one CDR3 protein sequence, shown with its most common DNA and genes. For this sample there are about 23,000 distinct CDR3 sequences; roughly an eighth appear just once. The ten largest clones capture over 10% of the sample. The sequenced sample consisted of PBMCs. These receptors all stem from a woman in her fifties or sixties with HTLV-1-associated myelopathy (HAM/TSP).

Ten or more counts support this clonotype. The rearrangement links TRBV12-3 or TRBV12-4 to TRBJ2-3; TRBD2 aligns across 12 bases. CDR3 length: 16 residues. The J segment lost 0 bases and the V segment lost 4 bases, leaving 2 bases of the junction unmatched. CDR3 sequence: CASSSTSGGSTDTQYF. In nucleotides, the CDR3 is TGTGCCAGCAGTTCGACTAGCGGGGGAAGCACAGATACGCAGTATTTT.

The gene calls are TRBV19 and TRBJ2-5; tentative D call: TRBD2 (5 bases). Trimming took off 5 bases at V and 3 bases at J, with 10 bases between the two ends. This CDR3 spans 13 amino acids. Germline CDR1 reads LNHDA; CDR2 reads SQIVND (reference sequence). The CDR3 nucleotides are TGTGCCAGTAGTTTTACTAGGGAAGAGACCCAGTACTTC. This translates into CASSFTREETQYF.

This clonotype was picked up many times. V usage is TRBV20-1 and J usage is TRBJ1-1; no clear D gene. The CDR3 runs to 11 residues. Germline CDR1 is DFQATT and CDR2 is SNEGSKA (reference sequence). The V end was cut by 6 bases, the J end by 3 bases, with 8 bases between. CDR3 coding DNA: TGCAGTGCCCTACGTTACACTGAAGCTTTCTTT. It yields the protein CSALRYTEAFF.

The CDR3 loop is CSAIRPGLAVRRAHEQFF. The CDR3 DNA reads as TGCAGTGCGATACGCCCGGGACTAGCGGTCCGGCGCGCCCATGAGCAGTTCTTC. V gene TRBV20-1 combines with J gene TRBJ2-1; TRBD2 aligns across 11 bases. The CDR3 has 18 amino acids. J lost 8 bases, V lost 6 bases, and 21 bases had no gene match. Germline loops: CDR1 DFQATT, CDR2 SNEGSKA (reference sequence).

This clonotype was seen repeatedly, ten times or more. The chain links TRBV5-1 to TRBJ2-5, with D possibly matching TRBD1 (6 bases). Trimming left V 3 bases short and J 4 bases short, with 10 bases between. This CDR3 contains 13 residues. CDR1 is SGHRS, CDR2 YFSETQ, per germline. In DNA, the CDR3 is TGCGCCAGCAGCTCCACAGGGTCAGAGACCCAGTACTTC. Its protein product is CASSSTGSETQYF.

This sequence joins TRBV20-1 and TRBJ1-2; no definite D call. V lost 6 bases and J 3 bases, leaving 8 bases between the germline ends. The germline V gene encodes CDR1 DFQATT and CDR2 SNEGSKA (reference sequence). The CDR3 runs 11 residues. The CDR3 reads CSAEHYYGYTF. In DNA form, the CDR3 reads TGCAGTGCCGAACACTACTATGGCTACACCTTC.

The sample holds many counts of this clonotype. J is TRBJ2-5 and V is TRBV7-2; D is ambiguous. This CDR3 is 16 amino acids long. V lost 5 bases and J 1 base, leaving 17 bases between the germline ends. CDR1 is SGHTA, CDR2 FQGNSA, per germline. The CDR3 sequence: CASSIRANYSQETQYF. As DNA, the CDR3 is TGTGCCAGCAGCATCCGGGCCAACTATTCCCAAGAGACCCAGTACTTC.

The rearrangement joins TRBV19 to TRBJ2-1; D gene ambiguous. Germline V lookup: CDR1 LNHDA, CDR2 SQIVND (reference sequence). The germline V and J ends were trimmed by 4 bases and 0 bases, with 7 bases remaining between them. This CDR3 is 14 amino acids long. CDR3 in DNA: TGTGCCAGTAGTAGTGCGAGCTCCTACAATGAGCAGTTCTTC. Its protein product is CASSSASSYNEQFF. The full variable domain, with the rest looked up from reference TRBV19 and TRBJ2-1, is DGGITQSPKYLFRKEGQNVTLSCEQNLNHDAMYWYRQDPGQGLRLIYYSQIVNDFQKGDIAEGYSVSREKKESFPLTVTSAQKNPTAFYLCASSSASSYNEQFFGPGTRLTVL.

This clonotype was recorded many times. The chain recombines TRBV29-1 with TRBJ1-3; TRBD1 matches 8 bases. CDR3 length equals 14 residues. The germline V gene has CDR1 SQVTM and CDR2 ANQGSEA. J lost 2 bases, V lost 4 bases, and 4 bases had no gene match. This CDR3 reads CSVALQGAGNTIYF. The CDR3 DNA reads as TGCAGCGTTGCCCTACAGGGGGCTGGAAACACCATATATTTT.

Sample share makes this clonotype medium-sized. This chain joins TRBV5-1 and TRBJ1-2, with D tentatively TRBD1 (5 bases). This CDR3 spans 16 amino acids. V shed 0 bases and J shed 0 bases, with 12 bases lying between them. The germline V gene encodes CDR1 SGHRS and CDR2 YFSETQ. CDR3 in amino acids: CASSLEAGRSNYGYTF. The CDR3 DNA follows: TGCGCCAGCAGCTTGGAGGCAGGGCGTTCTAACTATGGCTACACCTTC.

This clonotype is deemed medium-sized. The rearrangement uses TRBV29-1 and TRBJ1-1; TRBD1 is a possible D gene (6 bases). Germline CDR1 and CDR2: SQVTM and ANQGSEA. CDR3 length: 14 amino acids. The V gene lost 5 bases and the J gene lost 1 base, with 14 bases spanning the gap. The CDR3 nucleotides are TGCAGCGTTCCCGGGGGCAGCTCGAACACTGAAGCTTTCTTT. This encodes CSVPGGSSNTEAFF.

This clonotype was seen repeatedly, ten times or more. The chain carries TRBV5-1 and TRBJ2-4; D remains unclear. Germline-derived CDR1 and CDR2 are SGHRS and YFSETQ. The length of the CDR3 is 18 residues. With 0 bases removed from V and 0 bases from J, the gap between germline ends came to 16 bases. The CDR3 DNA reads as TGCGCCAGCAGCTTGGAGGGTTTGTCCAATCTAGCCAAAAACATTCAGTACTTC. It is translated as CASSLEGLSNLAKNIQYF.

This clonotype has only a few counts. This chain links TRBV3-1 with TRBJ2-3; perhaps TRBD2 as D (6 bases). V gave up 1 base and J gave up 4 bases, with 15 bases separating them. The germline gives CDR1 LGHDT, CDR2 YNNKEL (reference sequence). This CDR3 is built from 16 residues. CDR3 residues: CASSQVGQGGADTQYF. In nucleotides, the CDR3 is TGTGCCAGCAGCCAAGTCGGGCAGGGAGGCGCAGATACGCAGTATTTT.

Ten or more counts support this clonotype. This sequence joins TRBV11-3 and TRBJ2-5; no definite D call. Trimming pared 1 base from V and 1 base from J, leaving 4 bases between. The CDR3 is made up of 13 amino acids. Germline V gene sequence: CDR1 SGHNT, CDR2 YENEEA. The CDR3 DNA reads as TGTGCCAGCAGCTTAGGTGTCCAAGAGACCCAGTACTTC. As protein: CASSLGVQETQYF. Full variable domain (remainder filled in from reference TRBV11-3 and TRBJ2-5): EAGVVQSPRYKIIEKKQPVAFWCNPISGHNTLYWYLQNLGQGPELLIRYENEEAVDDSQLPKDRFSAERLKGVDSTLKIQPAELGDSAVYLCASSLGVQETQYFGPGTRLLVL.

This clonotype was detected many times. The chain joins TRBV4-2 to TRBJ1-4, with D hard to call. V was clipped by 1 base and J by 3 bases, with 12 bases between them. This CDR3 is built from 16 residues. CDR1 and CDR2 from the germline V gene are LGHNA and YNFKEQ. The CDR3: CASSQGGSGPNEKLFF. The CDR3 DNA reads as TGTGCCAGCAGCCAAGGTGGTTCGGGCCCTAATGAAAAACTGTTTTTT.

This clonotype came up many times. The chain recombines TRBV5-1 with TRBJ2-1, with 9 bases fitting TRBD2. Per the germline V gene, CDR1 is SGHRS and CDR2 is YFSETQ. V lost 0 bases, J lost 0 bases, and 10 bases stayed unmatched. CDR3 length equals 19 residues. The CDR3 protein is CASSLAGLAGPSSYNEQFF. CDR3 nucleotide sequence: TGCGCCAGCAGCTTGGCCGGGCTAGCGGGACCAAGCTCCTACAATGAGCAGTTCTTC.

This clonotype has a count of ten or more. The chain recombines TRBV12-3 or TRBV12-4 with TRBJ1-1, with 7 positions matching TRBD1. J gave up 5 bases and V 4 bases, and 10 bases lay outside the gene matches. CDR3 length: 15 amino acids. In DNA, the CDR3 is TGTGCCAGCAGTTCGTGGACAGGAAGGGTTACTGAAGCTTTCTTT. It is translated as CASSSWTGRVTEAFF.

This clonotype has ten or more counts. The genes are TRBV9 and TRBJ2-5; D is possibly TRBD2 (6 bases). This CDR3 has 15 residues. From germline, CDR1 is SGDLS and CDR2 YYNGEE. V lost 4 bases and J 5 bases, leaving 18 bases between the germline ends. The CDR3 sequence: CASSPQTLGGETQYF. The CDR3 DNA is TGTGCCAGCAGCCCTCAGACACTTGGGGGGGAGACCCAGTACTTC.

This clonotype has at least ten counts. This sequence joins TRBV27 and TRBJ2-2, with a tentative D call TRBD1 (5 bases). Germline CDR1 is MNHEY and CDR2 is SMNVEV (reference sequence). The CDR3 extends over 14 amino acids. V lost 3 bases to trimming and J lost 4 bases, with 9 bases between them. CDR3: CASSFGRGTGELFF. CDR3 DNA: TGTGCCAGCAGTTTTGGTAGGGGCACCGGGGAGCTGTTTTTT.

The V call is TRBV7-2, the J call TRBJ2-1; D remains unclear. V was pared by 4 bases and J by 0 bases, with 10 bases between. From germline, CDR1 is SGHTA and CDR2 FQGNSA. The CDR3 totals 15 residues. CDR3 protein: CASSSGPSSYNEQFF. The CDR3 region has the DNA TGTGCCAGCAGCTCTGGACCCAGCTCCTACAATGAGCAGTTCTTC.

This clonotype showed up many times. The chain carries TRBV27 and TRBJ1-2; no definite D call. V shed 7 bases and J shed 2 bases, with 8 bases lying between them. The CDR3 is 12 residues long. Germline V gene data show CDR1 as MNHEY and CDR2 as SMNVEV (reference sequence). The CDR3: CASKKGNYGYTF. The CDR3 DNA is TGTGCCAGCAAAAAAGGGAACTATGGCTACACCTTC.

This clonotype has at least ten counts. J is TRBJ1-1 and V is TRBV12-3 or TRBV12-4; the D gene is possibly TRBD1 (6 bases). This CDR3 has 14 residues. With 2 bases removed from V and 6 bases from J, the gap between germline ends came to 13 bases. CDR3 region: CASSLRGAGAEAFF. CDR3 DNA sequence: TGTGCCAGCAGTTTAAGGGGGGCGGGGGCTGAAGCTTTCTTT.

This clonotype is judged medium-sized. CDR3 protein: CAIRDGTGSSPLHF. As DNA, the CDR3 is TGTGCCATCAGGGACGGGACAGGGAGTTCACCCCTCCACTTT. V is TRBV10-3 and J is TRBJ1-6; TRBD1 matches at 9 bases. V was pared by 6 bases and J by 9 bases, with 6 bases of the junction left unmatched. From germline, CDR1 is ENHRY and CDR2 SYGVKD. The CDR3 contains 14 residues.

On this clonotype: This CDR3 is missing its conserved last phenylalanine or tryptophan, likely due to a read error. The rearrangement joins TRBV7-2 to TRBJ2-4, with D unclear. The CDR3 extends over 12 amino acids. V lost 1 base and J lost 6, with 4 bases in between. Germline V lookup: CDR1 SGHTA, CDR2 FQGNSA. The CDR3: CASSLVINIQYL. The CDR3 nucleotides read TGTGCCAGCAGCTTAGTCATAAACATTCAGTACCTC.

This clonotype was detected only a few times. V gene TRBV12-5 combines with J gene TRBJ2-7; D is uncertain. Germline CDR1 reads LGHNT; CDR2 reads FRNRAP. V was clipped by 6 bases and J by 3 bases, with 3 bases between them. The CDR3 consists of 10 residues. The chain's CDR3 is CASGIYEQYF. The CDR3 DNA reads TGTGCTAGTGGCATCTACGAGCAGTACTTC.

This clonotype was picked up many times. The chain is built from TRBV7-8 and TRBJ2-1; D is ambiguous. Trimming removed 6 bases from V and 8 bases from J, with 11 bases in between. Germline CDR1 reads SGHVS; CDR2 reads FQNEAQ. There are 12 residues in the CDR3. The CDR3 reads CASSPFGDEQFF. The CDR3 nucleotides read TGTGCCAGCAGTCCTTTCGGCGATGAGCAGTTCTTC. The full variable domain, completed using reference TRBV7-8 and TRBJ2-1, is GAGVSQSPRYKVAKRGQDVALRCDPISGHVSLFWYQQALGQGPEFLTYFQNEAQLDKSGLPSDRFFAERPEGSVSTLKIQRTQQEDSAVYLCASSPFGDEQFFGPGTRLTVL.

This clonotype was seen ten or more times. The V call is TRBV24-1, the J call TRBJ2-1, with TRBD2 matching over 9 bases. This CDR3 has 16 residues. Losses at the gene ends were 4 bases for V and 6 bases for J; bases not matched to a gene: 9. Germline V lookup: CDR1 KGHDR, CDR2 SFDVKD. This chain's CDR3 is CATSDELAGEVNEQFF. The CDR3 DNA reads as TGTGCCACCAGTGACGAATTAGCGGGGGAGGTCAATGAGCAGTTCTTC.

This clonotype was observed many times. The J gene is TRBJ2-1, the V gene TRBV14, with 8 positions matching TRBD1. From germline, CDR1 is SGHDN and CDR2 FVKESK. The CDR3 runs to 14 residues. The V and J ends lost 4 bases and 6 bases, in that order; junction bases with no gene match: 5. The CDR3 coding sequence is TGTGCCAGCAGCCTCTGGGACAGGAGCAATGAGCAGTTCTTC. Its protein is CASSLWDRSNEQFF. Combining the CDR3 with reference TRBV14 and TRBJ2-1 gives the whole variable domain EAGVTQFPSHSVIEKGQTVTLRCDPISGHDNLYWYRRVMGKEIKFLLHFVKESKQDESGMPNNRFLAERTGGTYSTLKVQPAELEDSGVYFCASSLWDRSNEQFFGPGTRLTVL.

The chain uses TRBV20-1 and TRBJ2-1; the D gene could be TRBD1 or TRBD2 (6 bases each). Germline V gene lookup returns CDR1 DFQATT and CDR2 SNEGSKA (reference sequence). CDR3 length: 15 residues. With 1 base removed from V and 0 bases from J, the gap between germline ends came to 10 bases. CDR3 nucleotides: TGCAGTGCTAGAGGCGAGGGGGGCTCCTACAATGAGCAGTTCTTC. Translated, it gives CSARGEGGSYNEQFF.